One and the same sample provided the 21 T cell receptor beta chains below, sequenced in a study of identical twins. TCRdb reanalysed the 5' RACE reads using MiXCR and keeps one entry per CDR3 protein. The sample consists of 350,000 to 450,000 distinct CDR3 sequences, approximately 17% of them appearing once. Sequencing was carried out using naive T cells sorted from blood. The receptors were sampled from a man in his forties or fifties in good health.

This clonotype was found many times. V gene TRBV5-8 combines with J gene TRBJ2-3; 7 nucleotides agree with TRBD2. Germline CDR1 and CDR2: SGHTS and YDEGEE. The CDR3 is made up of 17 amino acids. The trim removed 2 bases at V and 0 bases at J, leaving 9 bases unmatched. CDR3 DNA: TGTGCCAGCAGCTTCGTCGGGGGAGGGCTTAGCACAGATACGCAGTATTTT. Protein sequence: CASSFVGGGLSTDTQYF.

The rearrangement joins TRBV28 to TRBJ2-1; TRBD2 matches at 14 bases. V shed 3 bases, J shed 9 bases, and the junction held 7 bases outside the gene matches. The CDR3 has 16 residues. Per the germline V gene, CDR1 is MDHEN and CDR2 is SYDVKM. The CDR3 DNA reads as TGTGCCAGCAGTTTGGGACTAGCGGGAGAAGTGAGTGAGCAGTTCTTC. Translating it yields CASSLGLAGEVSEQFF.

This clonotype is labeled as medium-sized. The chain is built from TRBV7-6 and TRBJ2-2, with D tentatively TRBD1 (5 bases). This CDR3 is built from 16 residues. In germline, CDR1 is SGHVS, CDR2 FNYEAQ. V was trimmed by 5 bases and J by 2 bases, leaving 15 bases between them. CDR3 protein: CASSLLLTGNTGELFF. As DNA, the CDR3 is TGTGCCAGCAGCCTACTTCTAACAGGAAACACCGGGGAGCTGTTTTTT. Full variable domain (outside the CDR3, taken from reference TRBV7-6 and TRBJ2-2): GAGVSQSPRYKVTKRGQDVALRCDPISGHVSLYWYRQALGQGPEFLTYFNYEAQQDKSGLPNDRFSAERPEGSISTLTIQRTEQRDSAMYRCASSLLLTGNTGELFFGEGSRLTVL.

In this sample, this clonotype turned up a few times. This chain joins TRBV4-1 and TRBJ2-7, with TRBD1 matching 7 bases. V dropped 6 bases and J dropped 3; count of bases not matched to a gene: 26. There are 20 residues in the CDR3. In germline, CDR1 is MGHRA, CDR2 YSYEKL. In nucleotides, the CDR3 is TGCGCCAGCAGTCAAAAATATCTGGTCCCCATACCGGGACAGATCTACGAGCAGTACTTC. It specifies CASSQKYLVPIPGQIYEQYF.

This clonotype showed up many times. The chain links TRBV20-1 to TRBJ2-5; 9 bases line up with TRBD2. Per the germline V gene, CDR1 is DFQATT and CDR2 is SNEGSKA (reference sequence). The V gene end was trimmed by 4 bases and the J gene end by 3 bases; junction bases not matched to a gene: 3. This CDR3 is 13 amino acids long. CDR3 in amino acids: CSAKRLAEETQYF. The CDR3 nucleotides read TGCAGTGCTAAAAGACTAGCGGAAGAGACCCAGTACTTC.

At least ten counts were recorded for this clonotype. The rearrangement links TRBV7-2 to TRBJ2-3; D perhaps matches TRBD2 (6 bases). CDR1 and CDR2 from the germline V gene are SGHTA and FQGNSA. The CDR3 contains 14 residues. V lost 3 bases to trimming and J lost 1 base, with 8 bases between them. CDR3 region: CASSLVAGTDTQYF. CDR3 bases: TGTGCCAGCAGCTTGGTAGCGGGCACAGATACGCAGTATTTT.

This clonotype was detected ten times or more. The chain couples TRBV5-1 to TRBJ1-1; D unclear. This CDR3 has 18 residues. With 0 bases removed from V and 0 bases from J, the gap between germline ends came to 18 bases. Germline V gene lookup returns CDR1 SGHRS and CDR2 YFSETQ. The CDR3 protein is CASSLAGSTRRLNTEAFF. The DNA for the CDR3 is TGCGCCAGCAGCTTGGCCGGCAGCACCCGGCGATTGAACACTGAAGCTTTCTTT.

Note on this clonotype: Possible read error: a much larger clone is one base away. The chain is built from TRBV7-9 and TRBJ1-2; unclear D gene. This CDR3 comprises 13 residues. The germline gives CDR1 SEHNR, CDR2 FQNEAQ (reference sequence). Trimming removed 3 bases at V and 7 bases at J, with 12 bases between. The CDR3 sequence: CASSFGPFCGYTF. CDR3 nucleotides: TGTGCCAGCAGCTTCGGGCCCTTCTGTGGCTACACCTTC.

The CDR3 sequence: CASSPILGGTDTQYF. The CDR3 region has the DNA TGTGCCAGCAGCCCCATCCTAGGGGGGACAGATACGCAGTATTTT. The V call is TRBV12-3 or TRBV12-4, the J call TRBJ2-3; D is possibly TRBD1 or TRBD2 (6 bases each). The CDR3 length is 15 residues. V was trimmed by 6 bases and J by 3 bases, leaving 16 bases between them.

The chain couples TRBV5-1 to TRBJ1-1; 10 bases agree with TRBD1. The junction had 10 bases not matched to a gene; V was cut back by 0 bases and J by 5 bases. Germline-derived CDR1 and CDR2 are SGHRS and YFSETQ. This CDR3 has 17 amino acids. As DNA, the CDR3 is TGCGCCAGCAGCTTGGGGCGACGACAGGGGGCGCGGACTGAAGCTTTCTTT. Its translation: CASSLGRRQGARTEAFF.

This clonotype came up a few times. The V call is TRBV6-1, the J call TRBJ1-2; TRBD1 matches at 8 bases. The CDR3 contains 15 residues. CDR1 is MNHNS and CDR2 is SASEGT in the germline V gene. Losses at the gene ends were 1 base for V and 2 bases for J; bases not matched to a gene: 3. CDR3 coding DNA: TGTGCCAGCAGTGAAGGCAGGGGGCGGAACTATGGCTACACCTTC. Protein: CASSEGRGRNYGYTF.

This clonotype was seen ten or more times. The rearrangement joins TRBV6-2 or TRBV6-3 to TRBJ2-3; D gene uncertain. Trimming removed 2 bases from V and 0 bases from J, with 6 bases in between. CDR1 MNHEY and CDR2 SVGEGT come from the germline V gene. CDR3 length: 14 amino acids. The CDR3 loop reads CASSYGLSTDTQYF. The CDR3 DNA reads TGTGCCAGCAGTTACGGCCTAAGCACAGATACGCAGTATTTT.

There are a few counts of this clonotype. The chain combines TRBV6-1 with TRBJ2-5; 9 bases are shared with TRBD2. The CDR3 extends over 14 amino acids. Germline V gene sequence: CDR1 MNHNS, CDR2 SASEGT. V lost 5 bases to trimming and J lost 2 bases; unmatched junction nucleotides: 3. The CDR3 coding sequence is TGTGCCAGCAGTCGACTAGCGGCACAAGAGACCCAGTACTTC. Protein product: CASSRLAAQETQYF.

The gene calls are TRBV29-1 and TRBJ2-3; D possibly corresponds to TRBD2 (5 bases). The V end was cut by 6 bases, the J end by 2 bases, with 18 bases between. The V gene's germline CDR1 is SQVTM and CDR2 ANQGSEA. This CDR3 has 15 amino acids. CDR3 sequence reads: CSVNPGNFYTDTQYF. CDR3 nucleotides: TGCAGCGTAAATCCGGGGAACTTTTACACAGATACGCAGTATTTT.

The chain carries TRBV9 and TRBJ1-2, with TRBD1 identical over 11 bases. The CDR3 has 18 amino acids. Germline V gene lookup returns CDR1 SGDLS and CDR2 YYNGEE. V lost 0 bases to trimming and J lost 4 bases; unmatched junction nucleotides: 11. The CDR3 DNA is TGTGCCAGCAGCGTAGAATCTGGACAGGGGGCATTGAGCTATGGCTACACCTTC. Translating it yields CASSVESGQGALSYGYTF.

This clonotype was counted only a few times. The chain couples TRBV4-1 to TRBJ2-7, with D possibly matching TRBD2 (5 bases). V was pared by 0 bases and J by 0 bases, with 9 bases between. The germline CDR1 and CDR2 sequences are MGHRA and YSYEKL. The CDR3 totals 15 residues. The CDR3 here is CASSQDTGSSYEQYF. The CDR3 bases are TGCGCCAGCAGCCAAGATACGGGGTCCTCCTACGAGCAGTACTTC.

This clonotype was seen ten or more times. This sequence joins TRBV23-1 and TRBJ2-4; TRBD1 aligns across 8 bases. TRBV23-1 is assigned to the ORF class and has an uncertain function. J was trimmed by 6 bases and V by 4 bases; bases with no gene match: 8. CDR3 length: 15 residues. CDR3 DNA sequence: TGCGCCAGCAGTCGGGCAGGGGGCAGGGGAAACATTCAGTACTTC. Translating gives CASSRAGGRGNIQYF.

In the case of this clonotype: At one end, the junction sequence differs from germline, possibly due to a read error. This sequence joins TRBV5-1 and TRBJ2-5; D not certain. CDR1 and CDR2 from the germline V gene are SGHRS and YFSETQ. CDR3 length: 12 amino acids. The CDR3 region is CASSRNQETQYF. The CDR3 bases are TGCGCCAGCAGCAGAAACCAAGAGACCCAGTACTTT.

DNA for the CDR3: TGTGCCAGCAGTTCGGGACAGCTAAACACTGAAGCTTTCTTT. This gives the protein CASSSGQLNTEAFF. V gene TRBV12-3 or TRBV12-4 combines with J gene TRBJ1-1; 7 nucleotides match TRBD1. The CDR3 totals 14 residues. The trim removed 4 bases at V and 2 bases at J, leaving 4 bases unmatched.

This clonotype occurred many times. This chain links TRBV20-1 with TRBJ2-7; TRBD2 agrees at 11 bases. From germline, CDR1 is DFQATT and CDR2 SNEGSKA (reference sequence). This CDR3 is 14 amino acids long. Trimming cost V 5 bases and J 5 bases; bases outside gene matches: 8. The CDR3 is CSAGPSGRMDEQYF. The CDR3 nucleotides read TGCAGTGCTGGTCCTAGCGGGAGGATGGACGAGCAGTACTTC.

This clonotype appeared a few times. The chain is built from TRBV4-2 and TRBJ1-6, with D possibly TRBD1 on 5 matching bases. V dropped 8 bases and J dropped 9 bases, with 17 bases sitting between them. This CDR3 region has 14 residues. CDR1 and CDR2 from the germline V gene are LGHNA and YNFKEQ. The CDR3 loop reads CASSAGTVASPLHF. CDR3 coding DNA: TGTGCCAGCTCCGCCGGGACGGTAGCTTCACCCCTCCACTTT.